This T cell receptor beta chain derives from a study of shared clonotypes between healthy human individuals. In regard to this clone: Its specificity is unknown.

Findings of the study overall: Among the subsets, naive ones generally showed larger estimated richness than memory ones. Clonotype sharing across a few donors was observed for around 5% of naive CD4 clonotypes. The study found lower generation probabilities in non-shared clonotypes than in those shared by all four donors.

CD45RO-negative cells were positively selected for CCR7, leaving out terminally differentiated effector memory CD45RA+ cells. Original analysis: With immunoSEQ giving junction-only sequences and no quality scores, filtering differed. Only in-frame clones appear in the TCRdb table, and some are missing; sequencing was by immunoSEQ multiplex PCR. V, J and clone size reflect that table, while D and trimming were determined from the DNA. The table shows 2 million or so clones, with roughly 95% occurring only once. The CDR3 sequence is 16 residues long. Looked up from germline, CDR1 is SNHLY and CDR2 is FYNNEI. Trimming took off 7 bases at V and 0 bases at J, with 16 bases between the two ends.

The chain combines TRBV2 with TRBJ1-5; D not resolved. The sequence came from a man between 18 and 35 years old in good health. The sequenced sample consisted of naive CD8+ T cells sorted from blood. This CDR3 is CASTEERPYSNQPQHF. CDR3 coding DNA: TGTGCCAGCACGGAAGAGCGACCATATAGCAATCAGCCCCAGCATTTT.